This T cell receptor beta chain was sequenced in a study of T cells in Graves' hyperthyroidism and ophthalmopathy. Study at large: Initial diagnosis, before any treatment, was when peripheral blood was collected.

Using RNA transcripts as the source, TCR beta CDR3 regions were amplified. The HTBI primer set served for first-round RT-PCR of the TCR CDR3. TCRdb re-called the multiplex PCR reads through MiXCR, storing one row per CDR3 protein. This table has around 350,000 distinct CDR3 sequences, under 20% appearing once. From germline, CDR1 is ENHRY and CDR2 SYGVKD. CDR3 length: 15 residues. After removal of 11 bases from V and 5 bases from J, the junction contained 17 bases not matched to a gene. Concerning this clonotype: The antigen is undetermined.

Overall study results and limits: Researchers found most expanded thyroid clonotypes above 0.001 in blood as well. From stable hyperthyroidism, ophthalmopathy was separated by a 13 V-J model.

The chain couples TRBV10-3 to TRBJ1-2; 7 nucleotides align to TRBD1. Sequencing was carried out using blood. The source is a woman between 18 and 29 years old with Graves' hyperthyroidism. The CDR3 DNA is TGTGCCGGAAAGGGAGAGAACAGGGGATTATATGGCTACACCTTC. It codes for CAGKGENRGLYGYTF.